Reported below is one TCR beta chain. Extraction of RNA preceded its reverse transcription into cDNA, which served as the sequencing template. Only in-frame clones appear in the TCRdb table, and some are missing; sequencing was by immunoSEQ multiplex PCR. The sample consists of about 270,000 clones, roughly 63% of them appearing once. The data derive from a study of CD8+ T cells in alopecia areata. Sample treatment: oral pan-JAK inhibitor, 5-10 mg twice daily. Separation by sorting yielded CD4+ and CD8+ T cells from PBMCs. Germline CDR1 SQVTM, CDR2 ANQGSEA. V dropped 6 bases and J dropped 3; count of bases not matched to a gene: 7. CDR3 length equals 13 residues.

The chain is built from TRBV29-1 and TRBJ2-7, with TRBD1 identical over 8 bases. Specimen: CD4+ T cells sorted from blood, collected at approximately week 51, from a patient treated with tofacitinib. This TCR derives from a human donor with alopecia areata. CDR3 in amino acids: CSVEGQVGYEQYF. CDR3 nucleotides: TGCAGCGTGGAGGGACAGGTCGGCTACGAGCAGTACTTC.